These 25 T cell receptor beta chains came from one sample sequenced in a study of cytomegalovirus exposure and HLA in healthy donors. Primers for the PCR totalled 60 Vbeta and 13 Jbeta. Method: immunoSEQ multiplex PCR; TCRdb's copy keeps in-frame clones and lacks some. The sample holds more than 100,000 clones, more than 60% seen once. The sequenced sample consisted of PBMCs. These receptors were collected from a woman aged 18 to 35 in good health and CMV-seronegative.

This clone was counted a few times. The chain employs TRBV4-1 and TRBJ2-2; D not resolved. This CDR3 region has 13 residues. Germline-derived CDR1 and CDR2 are MGHRA and YSYEKL. The CDR3 loop is CAVATTYTGELFF. CDR3 in DNA: TGCGCAGTAGCCACAACCTACACCGGGGAGCTGTTTTTT.

This clone has more than one count but fewer than ten. The V gene is TRBV4-1, the J gene TRBJ2-1, with a possible D match to TRBD2 (5 bases). The germline V gene encodes CDR1 MGHRA and CDR2 YSYEKL. V dropped 6 bases and J dropped 3 bases, with 6 bases sitting between them. This CDR3 is 12 amino acids long. This CDR3 is CASRDFYNEQFF. CDR3 sequence (DNA): TGCGCCAGCAGGGACTTCTACAATGAGCAGTTCTTC.

This clone was detected only a few times. V gene TRBV6-6 combines with J gene TRBJ1-1, with D perhaps TRBD1 (5 bases). CDR3 size: 15 residues. V was trimmed by 7 bases and J by 3 bases, leaving 18 bases between them. Germline CDR1 MNHNY, CDR2 SVGAGI (reference sequence). The CDR3 DNA reads as TGTGCCAGCACCAAAGGGGAGGGAGTGGACACTGAAGCTTTCTTT. Translation: CASTKGEGVDTEAFF.

The chain joins TRBV9 to TRBJ1-2, with D hard to call. This CDR3 region has 12 residues. V dropped 4 bases and J dropped 6 bases, with 10 bases sitting between them. Germline CDR1 reads SGDLS; CDR2 reads YYNGEE. For the CDR3, the DNA is TGTGCCAGCAGCACATCAATTGATGGCTACACCTTC. Translation gives CASSTSIDGYTF.

This clone occurred a few times. The chain uses TRBV10-3 and TRBJ1-1; TRBD1 aligns across 7 bases. Trimming cost V 4 bases and J 5 bases; bases outside gene matches: 7. CDR3 length: 14 residues. Germline V gene lookup returns CDR1 ENHRY and CDR2 SYGVKD. The CDR3 sequence is CAISGTGEGTEAFF. CDR3 bases: TGTGCCATCAGTGGGACAGGTGAGGGAACTGAAGCTTTCTTT.

J is TRBJ1-2 and V is TRBV7-9; 7 bases line up with TRBD1. V lost 5 bases to trimming and J lost 2 bases; unmatched junction nucleotides: 11. The CDR3 extends over 16 amino acids. Germline CDR1 is SEHNR and CDR2 is FQNEAQ (reference sequence). CDR3 region: CASSDVRTGENYGYTF. The CDR3 DNA is TGTGCCAGCAGCGACGTTCGAACAGGGGAGAACTATGGCTACACCTTC.

The V gene is TRBV7-8, the J gene TRBJ1-5; D call uncertain. Germline CDR1 and CDR2: SGHVS and FQNEAQ. V shed 5 bases and J shed 3 bases, with 14 bases lying between them. The length of the CDR3 is 15 residues. The CDR3 nucleotides are TGTGCCAGCAGCCCTACTTACAGCCCCAATCAGCCCCAGCATTTT. As protein: CASSPTYSPNQPQHF. Full variable domain (outside the CDR3, taken from reference TRBV7-8 and TRBJ1-5): GAGVSQSPRYKVAKRGQDVALRCDPISGHVSLFWYQQALGQGPEFLTYFQNEAQLDKSGLPSDRFFAERPEGSVSTLKIQRTQQEDSAVYLCASSPTYSPNQPQHFGDGTRLSIL.

The rearrangement links TRBV27 to TRBJ2-3; no definite D call. CDR3 length: 15 residues. V shed 7 bases and J shed 0 bases, with 14 bases lying between them. The V gene's germline CDR1 is MNHEY and CDR2 SMNVEV (reference sequence). The CDR3 loop reads CASTVQYSSTDTQYF. The CDR3 DNA is TGTGCCAGCACCGTACAGTACTCTAGCACAGATACGCAGTATTTT.

The chain employs TRBV29-1 and TRBJ2-1; D is uncertain. Germline CDR1 SQVTM, CDR2 ANQGSEA. Deletions cut 1 base from V and 8 bases from J, with 9 bases between. This CDR3 comprises 12 residues. CDR3 loop: CSVEGGSDEQFF. Written as DNA, the CDR3 is TGCAGCGTTGAAGGCGGATCCGATGAGCAGTTCTTC.

The chain links TRBV2 to TRBJ1-1; D is unresolved. CDR1 SNHLY and CDR2 FYNNEI come from the germline V gene. The V end lost 8 bases, the J end lost 1 base, and 11 bases lay between the germline ends. CDR3 length: 13 amino acids. The CDR3 loop reads CASLVIGNTEAFF. For the CDR3, the DNA is TGTGCCAGCTTGGTTATCGGGAACACTGAAGCTTTCTTT.

This clone was seen a few times. This chain connects TRBV29-1 to TRBJ2-3; D unclear. There are 12 residues in the CDR3. The V gene lost 6 bases and the J gene lost 2 bases, with 9 bases spanning the gap. Germline CDR1 and CDR2: SQVTM and ANQGSEA. The CDR3 bases are TGCAGCGTCCGGTCCGACACAGATACGCAGTATTTT. This gives the protein CSVRSDTDTQYF.

This rearrangement joins TRBV4-1 to TRBJ2-2, with 7 bases identical to TRBD1. Germline V CDR1 and CDR2: MGHRA, YSYEKL. The CDR3 loop spans 14 amino acids. The ends lost 8 bases at V and 8 bases at J; junction bases unmatched: 11. The CDR3 DNA follows: TGCGCCAGCCGGGGACAGTCGAGGGTGGGGGAGCTGTTTTTT. It specifies CASRGQSRVGELFF.

CDR3 residues: CASSIGRGFDQPQHF. As DNA, the CDR3 is TGTGCCAGTAGTATTGGGAGGGGCTTTGATCAGCCCCAGCATTTT. The V gene is TRBV19, the J gene TRBJ1-5; D possibly corresponds to TRBD1 (5 bases). The germline CDR1 and CDR2 sequences are LNHDA and SQIVND (reference sequence). This CDR3 has 15 residues. V lost 3 bases to trimming and J lost 5 bases, with 14 bases between them.

The genes are TRBV30 and TRBJ2-5; D may be TRBD2 (5 bases). Near its end, the DNA agrees better with TRBJ2-7, so the J call may be wrong. The length of the CDR3 is 13 residues. Germline CDR1 and CDR2: GTSNPN and SVGIG (reference sequence). CDR3 residues: CAWSSKTTYEQYF. The DNA for the CDR3 is TGTGCCTGGAGTAGCAAGACTACCTACGAGCAGTACTTC.

The chain has TRBV5-1 and TRBJ2-3; 10 bases agree with TRBD2. The germline gives CDR1 SGHRS, CDR2 YFSETQ. J was trimmed by 1 base and V by 5 bases; bases with no gene match: 4. The CDR3 length is 15 residues. The CDR3 DNA reads TGCGCCAGCAGGCCCGGGACTAGCGGCACAGATACGCAGTATTTT. Residues: CASRPGTSGTDTQYF.

The chain joins TRBV27 to TRBJ2-2; D is possibly TRBD2 (5 bases). The CDR3 contains 14 residues. Trimming removed 6 bases at V and 3 bases at J, with 11 bases between. Germline-derived CDR1 and CDR2 are MNHEY and SMNVEV (reference sequence). CDR3: CASSPYGDTGELFF. The CDR3 DNA follows: TGTGCCAGCAGCCCCTACGGGGACACCGGGGAGCTGTTTTTT.

This clone showed up just a few times. The chain carries TRBV4-2 and TRBJ1-3; D is ambiguous. This CDR3 has 17 amino acids. Between the trimmed V and J ends, which lost 1 base and 0 bases, there was a span of 13 bases. Germline CDR1 LGHNA, CDR2 YNFKEQ. Written as DNA, the CDR3 is TGTGCCAGCAGCCAAGGACTCGCAAAAGTCTCTGGAAACACCATATATTTT. This translates into CASSQGLAKVSGNTIYF.

This CDR3 is CASSVGSGNLENIQYF. The CDR3 DNA sequence: TGTGCCAGCAGCGTAGGTTCGGGGAACCTCGAAAACATTCAGTACTTC. This rearrangement joins TRBV9 to TRBJ2-4; tentative D call: TRBD2 (5 bases). This CDR3 has 16 amino acids. Trimming left V 0 bases short and J 5 bases short, with 15 bases between. The germline V gene has CDR1 SGDLS and CDR2 YYNGEE.

The chain's CDR3 is CAWSVRRAGYNDEQYF. In DNA, the CDR3 is TGTGCCTGGAGTGTACGAAGAGCGGGATATAACGACGAGCAGTACTTC. The rearrangement links TRBV30 to TRBJ2-7; 7 nucleotides agree with TRBD2. Germline values: CDR1 GTSNPN, CDR2 SVGIG (reference sequence). The length of the CDR3 is 16 residues. The V gene end was trimmed by 0 bases and the J gene end by 5 bases; junction bases not matched to a gene: 13.

The gene calls are TRBV9 and TRBJ1-2, with a tentative D call TRBD1 (5 bases). V gave up 3 bases and J gave up 4 bases, with 19 bases separating them. The CDR3 runs to 16 residues. Looked up from germline, CDR1 is SGDLS and CDR2 is YYNGEE. The CDR3 loop reads CASSEDQGVGFYGYTF. The CDR3 bases are TGTGCCAGCAGCGAAGATCAGGGCGTGGGGTTCTATGGCTACACCTTC. Looking up the rest from reference TRBV9 and TRBJ1-2 gives the full variable domain: DSGVTQTPKHLITATGQRVTLRCSPRSGDLSVYWYQQSLDQGLQFLIQYYNGEERAKGNILERFSAQQFPDLHSELNLSSLELGDSALYFCASSEDQGVGFYGYTFGSGTRLTVV.

V gene TRBV30 combines with J gene TRBJ2-7; 8 bases map to TRBD2. Per germline, CDR1 GTSNPN and CDR2 SVGIG (reference sequence). V lost 1 base to trimming and J lost 3 bases; unmatched junction nucleotides: 8. CDR3 length: 15 residues. CDR3 DNA sequence: TGTGCCTGGAGTGAGGCCGGGAGGGCCGTCTACGAGCAGTACTTC. Its protein product is CAWSEAGRAVYEQYF.

This chain connects TRBV7-8 to TRBJ2-1; D not resolved. The germline CDR1 and CDR2 sequences are SGHVS and FQNEAQ. Deletions cut 5 bases from V and 6 bases from J, with 8 bases between. CDR3 size: 12 residues. In nucleotides, the CDR3 is TGTGCCAGCAGCGGCCGCACCAATGAGCAGTTCTTC. Translating it yields CASSGRTNEQFF.

The chain links TRBV7-9 to TRBJ1-1; D is unresolved. Germline-derived CDR1 and CDR2 are SEHNR and FQNEAQ (reference sequence). This CDR3 has 12 amino acids. The V gene lost 8 bases and the J gene lost 4 bases, with 11 bases spanning the gap. The CDR3 here is CASAPLSTEAFF. The CDR3 DNA follows: TGTGCCAGCGCCCCCCTGAGCACTGAAGCTTTCTTT.

The rearrangement links TRBV6-5 to TRBJ2-3, with D possibly TRBD2 on 6 matching bases. V lost 4 bases, J lost 10 bases, and 12 bases lay in between. This CDR3 spans 12 amino acids. The germline V gene encodes CDR1 MNHEY and CDR2 SVGAGI. The CDR3 DNA follows: TGTGCCAGCAGTTCCCGGACTACGGCGCAGTATTTT. This codes for CASSSRTTAQYF.

The genes are TRBV7-8 and TRBJ2-7, with D tentatively TRBD1 (6 bases). Germline values: CDR1 SGHVS, CDR2 FQNEAQ. V was shortened by 2 bases and J by 5 bases, with 13 bases between the two germline ends. This CDR3 is built from 14 residues. The CDR3 DNA reads TGTGCCAGCAGCTTAATTGACAGGAAGGACGAGCAGTACTTC. Residues: CASSLIDRKDEQYF.